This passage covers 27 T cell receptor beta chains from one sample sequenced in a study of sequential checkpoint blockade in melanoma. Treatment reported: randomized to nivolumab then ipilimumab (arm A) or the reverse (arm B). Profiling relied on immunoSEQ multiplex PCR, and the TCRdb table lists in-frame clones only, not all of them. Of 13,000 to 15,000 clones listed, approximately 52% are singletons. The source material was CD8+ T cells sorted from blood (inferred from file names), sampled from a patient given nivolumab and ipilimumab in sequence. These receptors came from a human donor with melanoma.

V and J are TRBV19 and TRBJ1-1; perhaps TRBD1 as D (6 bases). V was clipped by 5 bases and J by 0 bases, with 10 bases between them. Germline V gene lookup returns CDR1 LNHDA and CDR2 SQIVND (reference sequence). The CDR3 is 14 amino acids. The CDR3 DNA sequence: TGTGCCAGTAGTCTACAGGGAATGAACACTGAAGCTTTCTTT. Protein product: CASSLQGMNTEAFF.

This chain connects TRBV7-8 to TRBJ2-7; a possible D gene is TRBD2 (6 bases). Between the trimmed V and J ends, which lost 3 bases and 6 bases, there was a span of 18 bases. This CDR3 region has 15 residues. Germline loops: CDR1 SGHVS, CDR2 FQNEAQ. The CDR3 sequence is CASSFGTPTVSEQYF. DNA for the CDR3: TGTGCCAGCAGCTTTGGGACTCCCACGGTCTCCGAGCAGTACTTC.

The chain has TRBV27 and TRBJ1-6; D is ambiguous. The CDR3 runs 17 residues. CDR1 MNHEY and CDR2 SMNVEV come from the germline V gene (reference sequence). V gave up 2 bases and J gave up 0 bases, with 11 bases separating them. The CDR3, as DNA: TGTGCCAGCAGTTTAGGGTGGGCTACCTCCTATAATTCACCCCTCCACTTT. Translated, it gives CASSLGWATSYNSPLHF.

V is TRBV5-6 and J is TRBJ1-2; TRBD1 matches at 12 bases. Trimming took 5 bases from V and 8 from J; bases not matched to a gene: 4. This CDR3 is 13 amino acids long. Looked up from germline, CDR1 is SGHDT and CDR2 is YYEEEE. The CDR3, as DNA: TGTGCCAGCAGGGGACAGGGGGCGCTCGGCTACACCTTC. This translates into CASRGQGALGYTF.

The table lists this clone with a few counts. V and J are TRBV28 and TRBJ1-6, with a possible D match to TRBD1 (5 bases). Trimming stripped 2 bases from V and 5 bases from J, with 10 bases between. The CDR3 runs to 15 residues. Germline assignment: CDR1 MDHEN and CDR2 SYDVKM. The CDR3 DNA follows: TGTGCCAGCAGTTTAGCCAGGGCCAATAATTCACCCCTCCACTTT. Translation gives CASSLARANNSPLHF.

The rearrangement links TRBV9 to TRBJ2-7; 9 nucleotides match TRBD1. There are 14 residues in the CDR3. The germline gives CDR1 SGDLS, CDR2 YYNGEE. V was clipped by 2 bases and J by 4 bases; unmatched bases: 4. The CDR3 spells CASSVGQGAYEQYF. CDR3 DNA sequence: TGTGCCAGCAGCGTGGGACAGGGCGCTTACGAGCAGTACTTC.

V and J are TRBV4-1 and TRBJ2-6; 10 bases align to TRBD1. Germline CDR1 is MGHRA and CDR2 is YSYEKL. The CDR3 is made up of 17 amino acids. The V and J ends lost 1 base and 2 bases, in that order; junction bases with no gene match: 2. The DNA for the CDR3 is TGCGCCAGCAGCCAAGTGACAGGGGGCACTGGGGCCAACGTCCTGACTTTC. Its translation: CASSQVTGGTGANVLTF.

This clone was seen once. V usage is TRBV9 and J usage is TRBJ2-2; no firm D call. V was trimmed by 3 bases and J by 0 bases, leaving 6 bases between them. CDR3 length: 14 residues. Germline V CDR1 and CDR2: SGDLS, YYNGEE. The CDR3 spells CASSATTNTGELFF. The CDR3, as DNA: TGTGCCAGCAGCGCGACAACGAACACCGGGGAGCTGTTTTTT.

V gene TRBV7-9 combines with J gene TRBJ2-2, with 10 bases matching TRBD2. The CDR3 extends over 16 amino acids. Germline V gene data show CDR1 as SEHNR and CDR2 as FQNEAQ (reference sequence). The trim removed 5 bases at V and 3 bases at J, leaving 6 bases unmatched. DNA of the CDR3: TGTGCCAGCAGCCTCTCTAGCGGGAGTTACACCGGGGAGCTGTTTTTT. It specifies CASSLSSGSYTGELFF.

The CDR3 sequence is CASSPAGSYEQYF. The CDR3 nucleotides are TGTGCCAGCAGCCCGGCAGGTAGCTACGAGCAGTACTTC. The rearrangement joins TRBV7-6 to TRBJ2-7, with unresolved D. This CDR3 has 13 amino acids. Germline CDR1 is SGHVS and CDR2 is FNYEAQ. The germline V and J ends were trimmed by 5 bases and 3 bases, with 11 bases remaining between them.

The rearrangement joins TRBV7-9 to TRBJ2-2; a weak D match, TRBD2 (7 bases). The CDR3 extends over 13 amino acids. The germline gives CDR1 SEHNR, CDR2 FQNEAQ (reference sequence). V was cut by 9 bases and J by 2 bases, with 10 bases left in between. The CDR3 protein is CASGGANTGELFF. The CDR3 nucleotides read TGTGCCAGTGGGGGGGCCAACACCGGGGAGCTGTTTTTT.

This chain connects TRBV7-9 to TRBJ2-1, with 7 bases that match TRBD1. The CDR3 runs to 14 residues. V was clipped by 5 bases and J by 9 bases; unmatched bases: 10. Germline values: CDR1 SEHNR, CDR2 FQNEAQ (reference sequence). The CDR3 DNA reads TGTGCCAGCAGCGACGTGACAGGGATCGGTGAGCAGTTCTTC. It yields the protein CASSDVTGIGEQFF.

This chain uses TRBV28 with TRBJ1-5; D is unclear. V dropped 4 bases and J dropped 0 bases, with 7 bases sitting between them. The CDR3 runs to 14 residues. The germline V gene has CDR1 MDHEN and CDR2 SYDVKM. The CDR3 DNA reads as TGTGCCAGCAGTTCTCTATATAGCAATCAGCCCCAGCATTTT. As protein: CASSSLYSNQPQHF.

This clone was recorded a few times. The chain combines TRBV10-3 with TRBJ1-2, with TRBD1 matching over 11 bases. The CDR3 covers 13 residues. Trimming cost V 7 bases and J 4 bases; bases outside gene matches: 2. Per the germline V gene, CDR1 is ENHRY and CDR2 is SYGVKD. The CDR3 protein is CAITGTGGYGYTF. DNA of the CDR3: TGTGCCATCACCGGGACAGGGGGCTATGGCTACACCTTC.

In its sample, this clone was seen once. The CDR3 reads CASSLGAGGTDTQYF. CDR3 DNA sequence: TGTGCCAGCAGCTTGGGGGCGGGGGGCACAGATACGCAGTATTTT. The chain couples TRBV7-2 to TRBJ2-3; TRBD2 might be the D (7 bases). V lost 3 bases to trimming and J lost 1 base, with 11 bases between them. The CDR3 contains 15 residues. Germline lookup yields CDR1 SGHTA and CDR2 FQGNSA.

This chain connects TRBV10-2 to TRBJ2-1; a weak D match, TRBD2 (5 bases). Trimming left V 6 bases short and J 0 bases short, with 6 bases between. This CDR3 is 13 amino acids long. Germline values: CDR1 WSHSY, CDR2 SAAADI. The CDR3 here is CASSAGSYNEQFF. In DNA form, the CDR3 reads TGCGCCAGCAGCGCGGGCTCCTACAATGAGCAGTTCTTC.

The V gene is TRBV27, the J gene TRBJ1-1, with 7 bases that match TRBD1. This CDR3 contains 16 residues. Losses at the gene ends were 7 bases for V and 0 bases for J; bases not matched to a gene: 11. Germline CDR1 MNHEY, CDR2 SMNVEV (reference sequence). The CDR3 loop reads CASTNATGNLNTEAFF. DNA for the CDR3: TGTGCCAGCACCAATGCGACAGGGAACCTGAACACTGAAGCTTTCTTT.

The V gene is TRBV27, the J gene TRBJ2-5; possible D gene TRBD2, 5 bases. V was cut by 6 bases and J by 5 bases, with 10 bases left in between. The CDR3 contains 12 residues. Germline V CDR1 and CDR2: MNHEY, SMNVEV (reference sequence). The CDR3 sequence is CASSLAWETQYF. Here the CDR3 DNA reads TGTGCCAGCAGCTTAGCGTGGGAGACCCAGTACTTC.

CDR3 nucleotides: TGTGCCAGCAGCCCCCCGGCGGGGGGGGACGTGAACACTGAAGCTTTCTTT. This encodes CASSPPAGGDVNTEAFF. The J gene is TRBJ1-1, the V gene TRBV11-3, with D possibly being TRBD1 (5 bases). CDR1 and CDR2 (germline): SGHNT, YENEEA. V gave up 5 bases and J gave up 0 bases, with 19 bases separating them. The CDR3 loop spans 17 amino acids.

CDR3 protein: CSVYDNYEQYF. For the CDR3, the DNA is TGCAGCGTTTACGACAACTACGAGCAGTACTTC. This sequence joins TRBV29-1 and TRBJ2-7; no definite D call. The germline gives CDR1 SQVTM, CDR2 ANQGSEA. The CDR3 is made up of 11 amino acids. V lost 5 bases and J 3 bases, leaving 8 bases between the germline ends.

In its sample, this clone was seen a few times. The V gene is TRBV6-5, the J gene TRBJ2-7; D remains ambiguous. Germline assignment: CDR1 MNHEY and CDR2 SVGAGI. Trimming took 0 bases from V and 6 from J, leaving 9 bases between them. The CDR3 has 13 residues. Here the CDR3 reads CASSYSPQREQYF. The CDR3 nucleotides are TGTGCCAGCAGTTACTCGCCGCAGCGCGAGCAGTACTTC.

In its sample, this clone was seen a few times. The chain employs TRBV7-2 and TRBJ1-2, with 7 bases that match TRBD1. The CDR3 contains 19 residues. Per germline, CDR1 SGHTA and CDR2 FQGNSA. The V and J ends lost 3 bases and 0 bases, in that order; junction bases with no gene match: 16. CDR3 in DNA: TGTGCCAGCAGCTTCAACCCTTATCCAACAGGGGAGACTAACTATGGCTACACCTTC. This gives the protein CASSFNPYPTGETNYGYTF.

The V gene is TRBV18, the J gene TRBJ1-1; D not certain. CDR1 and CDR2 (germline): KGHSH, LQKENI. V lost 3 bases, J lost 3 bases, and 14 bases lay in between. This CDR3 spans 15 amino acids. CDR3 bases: TGTGCCAGCTCACCGGTGGCAGCGAGGGACACTGAAGCTTTCTTT. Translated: CASSPVAARDTEAFF.

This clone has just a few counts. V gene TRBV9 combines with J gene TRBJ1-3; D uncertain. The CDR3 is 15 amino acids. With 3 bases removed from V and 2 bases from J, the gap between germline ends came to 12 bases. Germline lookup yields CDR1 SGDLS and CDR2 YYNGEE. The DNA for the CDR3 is TGTGCCAGCAGCGGTCGGGGAGATGCTGGAAACACCATATATTTT. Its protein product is CASSGRGDAGNTIYF.

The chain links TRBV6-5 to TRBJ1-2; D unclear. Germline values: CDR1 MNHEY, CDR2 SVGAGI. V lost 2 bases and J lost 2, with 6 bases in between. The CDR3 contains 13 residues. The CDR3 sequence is CASSYGANYGYTF. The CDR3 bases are TGTGCCAGCAGTTACGGAGCGAACTATGGCTACACCTTC.

CDR3 nucleotides: TGTGCCAGCAGCTTAGCTGGGGGGACGCTCACCGAGCAGTACTTC. This codes for CASSLAGGTLTEQYF. This chain uses TRBV11-2 with TRBJ2-7; tentative D call: TRBD2 (6 bases). The CDR3 runs 15 residues. Germline CDR1 reads SGHAT; CDR2 reads FQNNGV. V lost 1 base to trimming and J lost 6 bases, with 16 bases between them.

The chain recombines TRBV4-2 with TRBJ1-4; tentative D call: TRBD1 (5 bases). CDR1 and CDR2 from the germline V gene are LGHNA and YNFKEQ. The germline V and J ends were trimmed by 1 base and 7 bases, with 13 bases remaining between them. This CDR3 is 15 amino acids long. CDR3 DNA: TGTGCCAGCAGCCAAGCCAGGGCGCAGGGTGAAAAACTGTTTTTT. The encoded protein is CASSQARAQGEKLFF.